This TCR beta chain was sequenced during a study of blood T cell repertoires in COVID-19. Generated by immunoSEQ multiplex PCR, the TCRdb table keeps only in-frame clones and is missing some. The sample yields 450,000 or so clones, roughly 87% seen once. Study members were between about 18 and 100 years old and lived in some 22 US regions. The source of this sequence is a man aged 18 to 29 who had recovered from COVID-19. The sample was PBMCs or T cells enriched from blood (not recorded which).

CDR3 nucleotide sequence: TGTGCCAGCACCCTCCAGTATGAGCAGTTCTTC. Translating it yields CASTLQYEQFF. J is TRBJ2-1 and V is TRBV28, with D hard to call. V lost 7 bases, J lost 8 bases, and 9 bases lay in between. Germline V lookup: CDR1 MDHEN, CDR2 SYDVKM. The CDR3 covers 11 residues.